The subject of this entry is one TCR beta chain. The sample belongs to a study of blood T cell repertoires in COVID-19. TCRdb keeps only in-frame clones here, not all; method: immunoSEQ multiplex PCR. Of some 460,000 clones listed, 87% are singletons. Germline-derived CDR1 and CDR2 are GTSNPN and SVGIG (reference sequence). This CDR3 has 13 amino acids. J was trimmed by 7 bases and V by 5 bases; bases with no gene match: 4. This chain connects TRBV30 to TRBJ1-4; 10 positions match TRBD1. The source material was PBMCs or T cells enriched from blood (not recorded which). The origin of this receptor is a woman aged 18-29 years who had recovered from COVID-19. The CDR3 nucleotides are TGTGCCTGGGGGACAGGGGCTGCTGAAAAACTGTTTTTT. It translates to CAWGTGAAEKLFF. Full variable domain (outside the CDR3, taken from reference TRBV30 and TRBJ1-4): SQTIHQWPATLVQPVGSPLSLECTVEGTSNPNLYWYRQAAGRGLQLLFYSVGIGQISSEVPQNLSASRPQDRQFILSSKKLLLSDSGFYLCAWGTGAAEKLFFGSGTQLSVL.